This T cell receptor (beta chain) was captured in a study of T cell responses to AZD1222 COVID-19 vaccine. At the level of the study: Samples with a second dose at about 4 or about 12 weeks were pooled together. Study outcomes and limitations: Clonal diversity may have been underestimated, and the donors were mostly white British, with more females than males. At baseline, just a handful of AZD1222 recipients tested seropositive. With dominance at 160-218 and 743-854, vaccine-associated CD4 TCRs spanned spike.

Assay: immunoSEQ multiplex PCR; the TCRdb copy retains only in-frame clones and omits some. The sample includes 95,000 to 150,000 clones, less than 95% of them seen just once. On this clone itself: Its specificity is not known.

The sequences come from peripheral blood, collected on day 0 of AZD1222 vaccination. The clonotype comes from an adult in good health.

The CDR3 DNA follows: TGCAGTGCTAGTCATCCAGGGGGAGGGACGGGTTCACCCCTCCACTTT. Its translation is CSASHPGGGTGSPLHF. The chain carries TRBV20-1 and TRBJ1-6; 7 nucleotides align to TRBD1. This CDR3 has 16 amino acids. The ends lost 3 bases at V and 9 bases at J; junction bases unmatched: 14. CDR1 is DFQATT and CDR2 is SNEGSKA in the germline V gene (reference sequence).